These T cell receptor beta chains were read from a single sample in a study of blood T cells in healthy people across ages. TCRdb reanalysed the 5' RACE reads using MiXCR and keeps one entry per CDR3 protein. Of about 840,000 distinct CDR3 sequences in the sample, almost 30% are singletons; the top ten hold around 9.6%. This same sample was also taken into another study, of T cells of mothers and their children.

The sequenced sample was blood. The receptors shown here come from a woman aged 40 to 55 in good health. Both conserved end residues are part of each CDR3. The order of the fields is clone size, V gene, J gene, D gene, CDR3 DNA, CDR3 protein. D genes are given only for firm matches. The size field is filled for only some rows; it gives once, few, many or a size class.

clone_size: many
v_call: TRBV6-5
j_call: TRBJ1-1
d_call: TRBD1
cdr3_nt: TGTGCCAGCAGTTACGTCCCGGACAGGGGCACTGAAGCTTTCTTT
cdr3_aa: CASSYVPDRGTEAFF

clone_size: NA
v_call: TRBV20-1
j_call: TRBJ2-1
d_call: TRBD1
cdr3_nt: TGCAGTGCTAGAGTGAACAGGGGTTCCTACAATGAGCAGTTCTTC
cdr3_aa: CSARVNRGSYNEQFF

clone_size: few
v_call: TRBV4-1
j_call: TRBJ2-7
d_call: TRBD2
cdr3_nt: TGCGCCAGCAGCCCCTATGGGGCTAGCGGGGGGGCATATAACAATGAGCAGTACTTC
cdr3_aa: CASSPYGASGGAYNNEQYF

clone_size: few
v_call: TRBV11-1
j_call: TRBJ2-6
d_call: NA
cdr3_nt: TGTGCCAGCAGCGTGGGAGTGACAGTTATTCAGCTCCGCGATTCTGGGGCCAACGTCCTGACTTTC
cdr3_aa: CASSVGVTVIQLRDSGANVLTF

clone_size: many
v_call: TRBV12-3/TRBV12-4
j_call: TRBJ2-1
d_call: TRBD2
cdr3_nt: TGTGCCAGCAGTCGTACGCGTGGCGGGGGGGCTTATGAGCAGTTCTTC
cdr3_aa: CASSRTRGGGAYEQFF

clone_size: once
v_call: TRBV20-1
j_call: TRBJ2-5
d_call: NA
cdr3_nt: TGCAGTGCCACCCTAGGGGACTCGACCCAAGAGACCCAGTACTTC
cdr3_aa: CSATLGDSTQETQYF

clone_size: few
v_call: TRBV11-2
j_call: TRBJ2-7
d_call: NA
cdr3_nt: TGTGCCAGCAGCCATTGGTTATCGGAATACGAGCAGTACTTC
cdr3_aa: CASSHWLSEYEQYF

clone_size: few
v_call: TRBV12-3/TRBV12-4
j_call: TRBJ1-2
d_call: TRBD1
cdr3_nt: TGTGCCAGCAGTCTGACAGGGAAAGGCTACACCTTC
cdr3_aa: CASSLTGKGYTF

clone_size: few
v_call: TRBV12-3/TRBV12-4
j_call: TRBJ2-1
d_call: TRBD2
cdr3_nt: TGTGCCAGCATCTACGGGACTAGCGGATACAATGAGCAGTTCTTC
cdr3_aa: CASIYGTSGYNEQFF

clone_size: few
v_call: TRBV29-1
j_call: TRBJ2-1
d_call: NA
cdr3_nt: TGCAGCGTTGAGACGGGATGGTCCTACAATGAGCAGTTCTTC
cdr3_aa: CSVETGWSYNEQFF